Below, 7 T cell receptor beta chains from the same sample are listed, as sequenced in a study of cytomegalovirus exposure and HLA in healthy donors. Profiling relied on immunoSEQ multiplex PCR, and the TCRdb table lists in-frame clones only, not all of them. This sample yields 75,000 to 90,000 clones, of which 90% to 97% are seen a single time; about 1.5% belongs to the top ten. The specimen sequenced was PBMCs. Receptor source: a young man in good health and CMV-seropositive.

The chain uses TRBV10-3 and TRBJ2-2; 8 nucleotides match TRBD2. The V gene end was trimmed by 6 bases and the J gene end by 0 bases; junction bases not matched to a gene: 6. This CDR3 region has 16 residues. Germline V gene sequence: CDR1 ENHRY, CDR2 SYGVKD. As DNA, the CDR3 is TGTGCCATCAGCCCGGGGGGGCGGACGAACACCGGGGAGCTGTTTTTT. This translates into CAISPGGRTNTGELFF.

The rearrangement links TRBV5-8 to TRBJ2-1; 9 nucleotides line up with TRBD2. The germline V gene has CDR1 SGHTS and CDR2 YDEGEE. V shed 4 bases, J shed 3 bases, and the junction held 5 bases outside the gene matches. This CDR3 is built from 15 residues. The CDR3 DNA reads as TGTGCCAGCAGCCCCGGGACTAGCAGCTACAATGAGCAGTTCTTC. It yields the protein CASSPGTSSYNEQFF.

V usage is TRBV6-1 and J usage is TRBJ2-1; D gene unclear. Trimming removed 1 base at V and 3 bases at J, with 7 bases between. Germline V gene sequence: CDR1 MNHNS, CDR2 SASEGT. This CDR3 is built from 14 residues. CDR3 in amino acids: CASSEVAGYNEQFF. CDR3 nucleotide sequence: TGTGCCAGCAGTGAAGTTGCAGGCTACAATGAGCAGTTCTTC.

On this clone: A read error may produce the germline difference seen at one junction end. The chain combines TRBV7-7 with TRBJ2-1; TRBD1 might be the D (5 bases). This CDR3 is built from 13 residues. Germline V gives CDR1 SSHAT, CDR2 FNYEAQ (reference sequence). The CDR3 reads CASSLVGPGEQFF. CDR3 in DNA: TGTGCTAGCAGCTTAGTGGGGCCGGGTGAGCAGTTCTTC.

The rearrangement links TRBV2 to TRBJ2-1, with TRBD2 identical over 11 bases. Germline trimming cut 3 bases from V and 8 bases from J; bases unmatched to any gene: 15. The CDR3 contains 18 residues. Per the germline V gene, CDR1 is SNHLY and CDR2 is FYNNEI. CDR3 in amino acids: CASSDPGGRTSGQDEQFF. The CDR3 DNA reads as TGTGCCAGCAGTGATCCTGGTGGGAGGACTAGCGGGCAGGATGAGCAGTTCTTC. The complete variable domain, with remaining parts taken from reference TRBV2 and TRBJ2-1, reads EPEVTQTPSHQVTQMGQEVILRCVPISNHLYFYWYRQILGQKVEFLVSFYNNEISEKSEIFDDQFSVERPDGSNFTLKIRSTKLEDSAMYFCASSDPGGRTSGQDEQFFGPGTRLTVL.

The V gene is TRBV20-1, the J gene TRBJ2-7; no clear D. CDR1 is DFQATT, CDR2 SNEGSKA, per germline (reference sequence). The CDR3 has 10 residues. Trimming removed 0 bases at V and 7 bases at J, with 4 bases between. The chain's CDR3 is CSAREREQYF. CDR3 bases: TGCAGTGCTAGAGAGCGGGAGCAGTACTTC.

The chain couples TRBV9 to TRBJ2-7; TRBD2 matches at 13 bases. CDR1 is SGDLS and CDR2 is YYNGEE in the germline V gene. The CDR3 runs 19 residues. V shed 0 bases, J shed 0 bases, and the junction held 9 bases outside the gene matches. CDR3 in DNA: TGTGCCAGCAGCGTAGCTACGGGGACTAGCGGGACAACCTCCTACGAGCAGTACTTC. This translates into CASSVATGTSGTTSYEQYF.